Each of the 26 T cell receptor beta chains below was sequenced from the same sample in a study of radiotherapy plus CTLA-4 blockade in lung cancer. Data came from immunoSEQ multiplex PCR; TCRdb stores just in-frame clones and leaves some out. The table includes around 56,000 clones, less than 85% detected once. Sample: peripheral blood, taken from a patient treated with radiotherapy plus ipilimumab. These receptors originate from a human donor with non-small cell lung cancer who had a complete response to radiotherapy plus ipilimumab.

J is TRBJ2-7 and V is TRBV7-2; perhaps TRBD1 as D (5 bases). This CDR3 comprises 12 residues. V lost 8 bases, J lost 2 bases, and 10 bases lay in between. Germline V gene sequence: CDR1 SGHTA, CDR2 FQGNSA. The CDR3 DNA reads as TGTGCCAGCGGCACAGGAACCTACGAGCAGTACGTC. Its protein is CASGTGTYEQYV.

The chain uses TRBV5-1 and TRBJ1-4; D not resolved. The CDR3 covers 16 residues. Trimming pared 0 bases from V and 0 bases from J, leaving 9 bases between. Germline V gene data show CDR1 as SGHRS and CDR2 as YFSETQ. The CDR3 spells CASSLGGSATNEKLFF. The CDR3 nucleotides read TGCGCCAGCAGCTTGGGAGGGAGCGCAACTAATGAAAAACTGTTTTTT.

Note on this clone: The germline gene is not matched at one end of the junction; a read error may be the cause. This CDR3 is CSGATGGQPEAFF. DNA for the CDR3: TGCTCGGGAGCGACAGGGGGACAACCTGAAGCTTTCTTT. The chain uses TRBV5-8 and TRBJ1-1; 9 bases are shared with TRBD1. CDR3 length: 13 amino acids. CDR1 and CDR2 (germline): SGHTS, YDEGEE.

The rearrangement joins TRBV7-2 to TRBJ1-2, with D possibly being TRBD1 (6 bases). Germline loops: CDR1 SGHTA, CDR2 FQGNSA. V was cut by 1 base and J by 4 bases, with 7 bases left in between. The CDR3 has 13 amino acids. The CDR3 region is CASSLDRAYGYTF. Here the CDR3 DNA reads TGTGCCAGCAGCTTAGACAGGGCCTATGGCTACACCTTC.

The sample holds one count of this clone. This same CDR3 is encoded by further DNA sequences in the sample. The chain uses TRBV2 and TRBJ2-7, with 11 bases fitting TRBD2. This CDR3 is built from 15 residues. V lost 8 bases to trimming and J lost 4 bases; unmatched junction nucleotides: 10. Germline CDR1 is SNHLY and CDR2 is FYNNEI. CDR3 protein: CASYRLAGGGYEQYF. CDR3 coding DNA: TGTGCCAGCTACAGGCTAGCGGGGGGTGGGTACGAGCAGTACTTC.

This clone occurred once. V usage is TRBV11-2 and J usage is TRBJ1-2; D possibly corresponds to TRBD1 (6 bases). The length of the CDR3 is 14 residues. CDR1 SGHAT and CDR2 FQNNGV come from the germline V gene. Between the trimmed V and J ends, which lost 2 bases and 11 bases, there was a span of 18 bases. CDR3 sequence: CASSLPLPGHPYTF. In DNA form, the CDR3 reads TGTGCCAGCAGCTTACCCCTTCCGGGACACCCATACACCTTC.

The rearrangement links TRBV2 to TRBJ2-7, with unresolved D. V gave up 3 bases and J gave up 4 bases, with 7 bases separating them. Germline loops: CDR1 SNHLY, CDR2 FYNNEI. The CDR3 loop spans 12 amino acids. The CDR3 coding sequence is TGTGCCAGCAGTGACAGGCTTTACGAGCAGTACTTC. It is translated as CASSDRLYEQYF. The entire variable domain, with the rest obtained from reference TRBV2 and TRBJ2-7, is as follows: EPEVTQTPSHQVTQMGQEVILRCVPISNHLYFYWYRQILGQKVEFLVSFYNNEISEKSEIFDDQFSVERPDGSNFTLKIRSTKLEDSAMYFCASSDRLYEQYFGPGTRLTVT.

The CDR3 is CASSLSIFQPQHF. The CDR3 coding sequence is TGTGCCAGCAGCTTGTCCATTTTTCAGCCCCAGCATTTT. The rearrangement uses TRBV7-9 and TRBJ1-5; no definite D call. The germline V gene encodes CDR1 SEHNR and CDR2 FQNEAQ (reference sequence). The CDR3 runs 13 residues. V shed 3 bases and J shed 6 bases, with 9 bases lying between them.

This clone came up a few times. The gene calls are TRBV5-6 and TRBJ2-1, with TRBD2 matching 10 bases. The CDR3 loop spans 16 amino acids. V shed 0 bases, J shed 9 bases, and the junction held 9 bases outside the gene matches. CDR1 SGHDT and CDR2 YYEEEE come from the germline V gene. The CDR3 coding sequence is TGTGCCAGCAGCTTGGCTAGCGGGAGTAAGTTGGGTGAGCAGTTCTTC. Translating gives CASSLASGSKLGEQFF.

The chain combines TRBV11-2 with TRBJ1-5; D is unclear. Looked up from germline, CDR1 is SGHAT and CDR2 is FQNNGV. With 1 base removed from V and 5 bases from J, the gap between germline ends came to 12 bases. This CDR3 comprises 15 residues. The CDR3 DNA reads as TGTGCCAGCAGCTTAGGGGCGGGGAGGCATCAGCCCCAGCATTTT. Translation: CASSLGAGRHQPQHF.

The rearrangement joins TRBV2 to TRBJ2-1, with 8 bases identical to TRBD1. The V gene's germline CDR1 is SNHLY and CDR2 FYNNEI. The V segment lost 8 bases and the J segment 2 bases; nucleotides outside the gene matches: 5. The CDR3 has 14 residues. CDR3 nucleotides: TGTGCCAGCCGGGGACAGGCGACCTACAATGAGCAGTTCTTC. Its protein is CASRGQATYNEQFF.

The chain employs TRBV30 and TRBJ1-6; D uncertain. The CDR3 totals 13 residues. Germline V gene data show CDR1 as GTSNPN and CDR2 as SVGIG (reference sequence). V was pared by 1 base and J by 7 bases, with 8 bases between. CDR3 protein: CAWSDGRNSPLHF. CDR3 DNA sequence: TGTGCCTGGAGTGACGGCAGGAATTCACCCCTCCACTTT.

This sequence joins TRBV7-2 and TRBJ2-1; 7 positions match TRBD2. The CDR3 covers 14 residues. Trimming cost V 0 bases and J 5 bases; bases outside gene matches: 1. Germline V gene data show CDR1 as SGHTA and CDR2 as FQGNSA. The CDR3 DNA reads as TGTGCCAGCAGCTTAGCTAGCGGGCACAATGAGCAGTTCTTC. Translation: CASSLASGHNEQFF.

J is TRBJ2-5 and V is TRBV14; TRBD2 agrees at 12 bases. The CDR3 loop spans 16 amino acids. V lost 4 bases to trimming and J lost 1 base; unmatched junction nucleotides: 4. Germline V gives CDR1 SGHDN, CDR2 FVKESK. The CDR3 spells CASSRTSGAIQETQYF. In DNA, the CDR3 is TGTGCCAGCAGCCGGACTAGCGGGGCAATCCAAGAGACCCAGTACTTC.

The chain couples TRBV30 to TRBJ1-5; 7 nucleotides align to TRBD1. V shed 1 base, J shed 4 bases, and the junction held 1 base outside the gene matches. The CDR3 has 13 residues. From germline, CDR1 is GTSNPN and CDR2 SVGIG (reference sequence). CDR3 DNA: TGTGCCTGGAGTGCAGGGGGTAATCAGCCCCAGCATTTT. Translated: CAWSAGGNQPQHF.

V and J are TRBV27 and TRBJ2-3, with a possible D match to TRBD2 (6 bases). V lost 4 bases and J lost 1, with 12 bases in between. Germline CDR1 reads MNHEY; CDR2 reads SMNVEV (reference sequence). The CDR3 spans 15 residues. DNA for the CDR3: TGTGCCAGCAGTTCGGGACTTCTCGGCACAGATACGCAGTATTTT. Translating it yields CASSSGLLGTDTQYF.

The rearrangement joins TRBV18 to TRBJ2-1, with TRBD1 matching 10 bases. CDR1 is KGHSH and CDR2 is LQKENI in the germline V gene. The CDR3 is made up of 17 amino acids. V dropped 1 base and J dropped 6; count of bases not matched to a gene: 9. CDR3 in DNA: TGTGCCAGCTCACCACTGGCAGGGACAGGGGTCTCCAATGAGCAGTTCTTC. It yields the protein CASSPLAGTGVSNEQFF.

The gene calls are TRBV18 and TRBJ1-4, with TRBD1 as a possible D gene (5 bases). The CDR3 covers 16 residues. Germline V gives CDR1 KGHSH, CDR2 LQKENI. V was pared by 0 bases and J by 5 bases, with 13 bases between. CDR3 DNA sequence: TGTGCCAGCTCACCACCTTGGAGACAGAGCAATGAAAAACTGTTTTTT. Translating it yields CASSPPWRQSNEKLFF.

The chain employs TRBV6-5 and TRBJ1-5; D remains unclear. Germline loops: CDR1 MNHEY, CDR2 SVGAGI. The CDR3 covers 13 residues. V lost 10 bases and J lost 3, with 13 bases in between. The CDR3 loop is CATWGGYNQPQHF. The CDR3 region has the DNA TGTGCCACCTGGGGAGGGTACAATCAGCCCCAGCATTTT.

This chain joins TRBV18 and TRBJ1-1; TRBD1 matches 8 bases. The trim removed 0 bases at V and 1 base at J, leaving 4 bases unmatched. Per the germline V gene, CDR1 is KGHSH and CDR2 is LQKENI. CDR3 size: 16 residues. The CDR3 coding sequence is TGTGCCAGCTCACCACCGGTGGGGACAGGGAACACTGAAGCTTTCTTT. This translates into CASSPPVGTGNTEAFF.

The rearrangement links TRBV11-2 to TRBJ2-2; D is perhaps TRBD2 (6 bases). This CDR3 spans 13 amino acids. CDR1 is SGHAT and CDR2 is FQNNGV in the germline V gene. V lost 8 bases and J lost 7, with 14 bases in between. The CDR3 is CASGVRGGGELFF. The CDR3 DNA sequence: TGTGCCAGCGGGGTGCGGGGCGGCGGGGAGCTGTTTTTT.

The CDR3 DNA is TGTGCCTGGACAGACAATAGCAATCAGCCCCAGCATTTT. It is translated as CAWTDNSNQPQHF. J is TRBJ1-5 and V is TRBV30; D unresolved. CDR1 and CDR2 from the germline V gene are GTSNPN and SVGIG (reference sequence). The CDR3 consists of 13 residues. Trimming removed 4 bases from V and 0 bases from J, with 7 bases in between.

The genes are TRBV2 and TRBJ2-7, with TRBD1 identical over 7 bases. The CDR3 consists of 13 residues. The germline V gene encodes CDR1 SNHLY and CDR2 FYNNEI. V lost 5 bases and J lost 6; bases outside the gene matches: 7. The CDR3 region is CASSSEGASEQYF. CDR3 DNA sequence: TGTGCCAGCAGTTCAGAGGGGGCGTCCGAGCAGTACTTC.

The V and J genes are TRBV29-1 and TRBJ1-1; 12 bases agree with TRBD1. The CDR3 contains 14 residues. Looked up from germline, CDR1 is SQVTM and CDR2 is ANQGSEA. Trimming removed 6 bases from V and 3 bases from J; junction bases left unmatched: 5. The CDR3: CSVSRDRGHTEAFF. CDR3 coding DNA: TGCAGCGTATCACGGGACAGGGGGCACACTGAAGCTTTCTTT.

V is TRBV6-6 and J is TRBJ2-1; perhaps TRBD2 as D (6 bases). With 6 bases removed from V and 13 bases from J, the gap between germline ends came to 19 bases. From germline, CDR1 is MNHNY and CDR2 SVGAGI (reference sequence). The CDR3 spans 13 residues. This chain's CDR3 is CASRSISGGDQFF. Here the CDR3 DNA reads TGTGCCAGCAGATCCATTTCCGGGGGTGATCAGTTCTTC.

The chain links TRBV19 to TRBJ1-5; 8 nucleotides match TRBD1. The CDR3 sequence is 14 residues long. V lost 5 bases and J lost 6; bases outside the gene matches: 6. Germline V CDR1 and CDR2: LNHDA, SQIVND (reference sequence). The CDR3 here is CASSVTGGGQPQHF. In DNA form, the CDR3 reads TGTGCCAGTAGTGTTACAGGGGGGGGTCAGCCCCAGCATTTT. The complete variable domain, with remaining parts taken from reference TRBV19 and TRBJ1-5, reads DGGITQSPKYLFRKEGQNVTLSCEQNLNHDAMYWYRQDPGQGLRLIYYSQIVNDFQKGDIAEGYSVSREKKESFPLTVTSAQKNPTAFYLCASSVTGGGQPQHFGDGTRLSIL.